A single sample is the source of the 26 T cell receptor beta chains below, sequenced in a study of shared clonotypes between healthy human individuals (dated by TCRdb to 2020 to 2021). The receptor library was made with the immunoSEQ multiplex PCR assay. TCRdb's version of the immuneACCESS table is confined to in-frame rearrangements and falls short of the full clone set. An unresolved V gene accounts for under half of the shortfall where checked; the remainder is of unknown origin. In this sample the table shows approximately 2.4 million clones, approximately 96% of which occur a single time. The ten largest make up approximately 0.13% of the sample. Sequencing was performed on naive CD4+ T cells sorted from blood. In the paper's terms, the cell subset or site label means: CD45RA+ positively selected. The receptors derive from a man younger than 35 in good health.

The chain uses TRBV19 and TRBJ1-1, with D perhaps matching TRBD1 (5 bases). This CDR3 region has 15 residues. Trimming stripped 6 bases from V and 0 bases from J, with 14 bases between. Germline-derived CDR1 and CDR2 are LNHDA and SQIVND (reference sequence). The CDR3 protein is CASSVRGKMNTEAFF. In nucleotides, the CDR3 is TGTGCCAGTAGCGTTCGGGGGAAAATGAACACTGAAGCTTTCTTT.

The chain employs TRBV5-1 and TRBJ2-5; TRBD2 matches at 7 bases. The germline V gene encodes CDR1 SGHRS and CDR2 YFSETQ. The CDR3 spans 14 residues. V shed 6 bases, J shed 1 base, and the junction held 6 bases outside the gene matches. CDR3 sequence (DNA): TGCGCCAGCAATGGCGGGGGATCCCAAGAGACCCAGTACTTC. The encoded protein is CASNGGGSQETQYF.

This chain links TRBV2 with TRBJ2-3; D call uncertain. V lost 8 bases and J 3 bases, leaving 9 bases between the germline ends. The CDR3 loop spans 12 amino acids. Germline CDR1 reads SNHLY; CDR2 reads FYNNEI. Written as DNA, the CDR3 is TGTGCCAGCTTAGTTTGGACAGATACGCAGTATTTT. It encodes CASLVWTDTQYF. The full variable domain, in which reference TRBV2 and TRBJ2-3 provide the parts outside the CDR3, is EPEVTQTPSHQVTQMGQEVILRCVPISNHLYFYWYRQILGQKVEFLVSFYNNEISEKSEIFDDQFSVERPDGSNFTLKIRSTKLEDSAMYFCASLVWTDTQYFGPGTRLTVL.

J is TRBJ2-1 and V is TRBV7-6; no definite D call. Per germline, CDR1 SGHVS and CDR2 FNYEAQ. The CDR3 has 16 residues. V was clipped by 3 bases and J by 1 base, with 13 bases between them. The CDR3 bases are TGTGCCAGCAGCTTTGTCCGGGCTAATTCCTACAATGAGCAGTTCTTC. Its protein product is CASSFVRANSYNEQFF.

Regarding this clone: Distinct nucleotide sequences in the sample also encode this CDR3. The chain carries TRBV5-4 and TRBJ1-4; no clear D gene. CDR1 is SGHNT and CDR2 is YYREEE in the germline V gene (reference sequence). The CDR3 length is 14 residues. V lost 0 bases, J lost 3 bases, and 6 bases lay in between. CDR3 DNA: TGTGCCAGCAGCTTGGGCGGAGCTAATGAAAAACTGTTTTTT. This encodes CASSLGGANEKLFF.

This chain links TRBV11-1 with TRBJ2-1; TRBD1 is a possible D gene (6 bases). Trimming removed 5 bases from V and 0 bases from J, with 11 bases in between. CDR1 and CDR2 (germline): SGHAT, FQDESV (reference sequence). CDR3 size: 15 residues. CDR3 loop: CASSVTGLSYNEQFF. As DNA, the CDR3 is TGTGCCAGCAGCGTAACAGGGCTCTCCTACAATGAGCAGTTCTTC.

The chain links TRBV10-3 to TRBJ1-3, with a tentative D call TRBD1 (6 bases). The V end was cut by 7 bases, the J end by 2 bases, with 12 bases between. Germline V gene lookup returns CDR1 ENHRY and CDR2 SYGVKD. This CDR3 region has 14 residues. The CDR3 is CAITGAQAGNTIYF. CDR3 in DNA: TGTGCCATCACGGGGGCCCAGGCTGGAAACACCATATATTTT.

The chain joins TRBV10-3 to TRBJ1-1; no clear D gene. V dropped 3 bases and J dropped 1 base, with 15 bases sitting between them. The CDR3 has 16 residues. Germline V gene sequence: CDR1 ENHRY, CDR2 SYGVKD. CDR3 DNA: TGTGCCATCAGTGACCGAATTTTAGCTTCGAACACTGAAGCTTTCTTT. This codes for CAISDRILASNTEAFF.

The chain uses TRBV6-6 and TRBJ1-2, with 8 positions matching TRBD1. The CDR3 runs 13 residues. V gave up 6 bases and J gave up 6 bases; unmatched junction bases: 6. Germline-derived CDR1 and CDR2 are MNHNY and SVGAGI (reference sequence). CDR3 coding DNA: TGTGCCAGCAGACCGGACAGGGAGAATGGCTACACCTTC. It is translated as CASRPDRENGYTF.

The chain employs TRBV4-1 and TRBJ1-2; possibly TRBD1 for D (6 bases). Germline V gene lookup returns CDR1 MGHRA and CDR2 YSYEKL. Deletions cut 1 base from V and 3 bases from J, with 12 bases between. This CDR3 is built from 15 residues. CDR3 residues: CASSQVLGADYGYTF. As DNA, the CDR3 is TGCGCCAGCAGCCAAGTCTTGGGGGCCGACTATGGCTACACCTTC.

This chain joins TRBV5-6 and TRBJ2-2, with 9 bases that match TRBD2. The ends lost 2 bases at V and 2 bases at J; junction bases unmatched: 4. The CDR3 is 16 residues long. Per the germline V gene, CDR1 is SGHDT and CDR2 is YYEEEE. The CDR3 region is CASSFSGTSNTGELFF. CDR3 coding DNA: TGTGCCAGCAGCTTCTCCGGGACTAGCAACACCGGGGAGCTGTTTTTT.

The chain joins TRBV4-1 to TRBJ2-5, with D unresolved. The CDR3 extends over 12 amino acids. Germline loops: CDR1 MGHRA, CDR2 YSYEKL. Between the trimmed V and J ends, which lost 1 base and 7 bases, there was a span of 7 bases. The CDR3 DNA reads TGCGCCAGCAGCCAAGGGTGGGGGACCCAGTACTTC. It codes for CASSQGWGTQYF.

The chain is built from TRBV7-8 and TRBJ2-4; 8 nucleotides match TRBD2. CDR1 is SGHVS, CDR2 FQNEAQ, per germline. The ends lost 2 bases at V and 0 bases at J; junction bases unmatched: 6. The CDR3 is 17 residues long. The CDR3: CASSLYKREIAKNIQYF. The CDR3 region has the DNA TGTGCCAGCAGCTTATATAAGCGGGAGATAGCCAAAAACATTCAGTACTTC.

The rearrangement joins TRBV7-2 to TRBJ1-2, with a weak D call TRBD1 (5 bases). V dropped 1 base and J dropped 6 bases, with 18 bases sitting between them. The CDR3 runs to 16 residues. Germline-derived CDR1 and CDR2 are SGHTA and FQGNSA. The CDR3 nucleotides are TGTGCCAGCAGCTTAGAGGCATTGGGGGAAAGGAATGGCTACACCTTC. It yields the protein CASSLEALGERNGYTF. Based on the CDR3 plus reference TRBV7-2 and TRBJ1-2, the full variable domain is GAGVSQSPSNKVTEKGKDVELRCDPISGHTALYWYRQSLGQGLEFLIYFQGNSAPDKSGLPSDRFSAERTGGSVSTLTIQRTQQEDSAVYLCASSLEALGERNGYTFGSGTRLTVV.

V and J are TRBV11-1 and TRBJ1-2; a weak D match, TRBD1 (6 bases). This CDR3 is built from 13 residues. V lost 8 bases, J lost 2 bases, and 12 bases lay in between. CDR1 and CDR2 (germline): SGHAT, FQDESV (reference sequence). CDR3 loop: CASGGDRNYGYTF. CDR3 nucleotides: TGTGCCAGCGGGGGCGACCGAAACTATGGCTACACCTTC.

The V call is TRBV30, the J call TRBJ2-7; D not resolved. Germline CDR1 reads GTSNPN; CDR2 reads SVGIG (reference sequence). The CDR3 loop spans 10 amino acids. The V end lost 1 base, the J end lost 9 bases, and 7 bases lay between the germline ends. DNA of the CDR3: TGTGCCTGGAGTGCGCATGGGCAGTACTTC. Protein: CAWSAHGQYF.

The chain combines TRBV6-1 with TRBJ1-6, with no clear D. Germline V gene sequence: CDR1 MNHNS, CDR2 SASEGT. The CDR3 covers 14 residues. Trimming shortened V by 5 bases and J by 2 bases, and 7 bases separated the two germline ends. The CDR3 region is CASSTSAYNSPLHF. The CDR3 DNA sequence: TGTGCCAGCAGTACCAGCGCCTATAATTCACCCCTCCACTTT.

The V and J genes are TRBV5-1 and TRBJ2-5; possible D gene TRBD2, 7 bases. This CDR3 contains 18 residues. CDR1 and CDR2 from the germline V gene are SGHRS and YFSETQ. V was cut by 4 bases and J by 2 bases, with 24 bases left in between. CDR3 residues: CASSPWGGTGQTQETQYF. The DNA of the CDR3 is TGCGCCAGCAGCCCGTGGGGGGGAACAGGGCAGACTCAAGAGACCCAGTACTTC. Complete variable domain (other parts from reference TRBV5-1 and TRBJ2-5): KAGVTQTPRYLIKTRGQQVTLSCSPISGHRSVSWYQQTPGQGLQFLFEYFSETQRNKGNFPGRFSGRQFSNSRSEMNVSTLELGDSALYLCASSPWGGTGQTQETQYFGPGTRLLVL.

The chain has TRBV6-5 and TRBJ2-3; D is unresolved. The length of the CDR3 is 14 residues. Germline-derived CDR1 and CDR2 are MNHEY and SVGAGI. Trimming pared 0 bases from V and 5 bases from J, leaving 9 bases between. The DNA of the CDR3 is TGTGCCAGCAGTTACTCTGGGTTTCTAGATACGCAGTATTTT. It is translated as CASSYSGFLDTQYF.

The chain has TRBV2 and TRBJ2-2; no clear D gene. There are 13 residues in the CDR3. CDR1 SNHLY and CDR2 FYNNEI come from the germline V gene. V lost 7 bases and J 4 bases, leaving 10 bases between the germline ends. The CDR3 loop reads CASTVRGTGELFF. In DNA form, the CDR3 reads TGTGCCAGCACGGTTAGAGGCACCGGGGAGCTGTTTTTT.

V gene TRBV11-2 combines with J gene TRBJ2-7; D unresolved. The CDR3 totals 15 residues. Germline assignment: CDR1 SGHAT and CDR2 FQNNGV. V lost 4 bases, J lost 2 bases, and 15 bases lay in between. CDR3 residues: CASSSPTQGTYEQYF. DNA of the CDR3: TGTGCCAGCAGCTCGCCGACCCAAGGGACCTACGAGCAGTACTTC.

This chain joins TRBV6-5 and TRBJ2-7; 8 bases are shared with TRBD1. The CDR3 consists of 13 residues. The V and J ends lost 5 bases and 5 bases, in that order; junction bases with no gene match: 5. CDR1 MNHEY and CDR2 SVGAGI come from the germline V gene. The CDR3 DNA is TGTGCCAGCAGTCAGGGGGCCTTCCACGAGCAGTACTTC. It encodes CASSQGAFHEQYF.

This chain connects TRBV4-1 to TRBJ1-2; no reliable D call. The CDR3 spans 14 residues. V gave up 1 base and J gave up 4 bases, with 10 bases separating them. Germline V gene lookup returns CDR1 MGHRA and CDR2 YSYEKL. CDR3 loop: CASSQGSLTYGYTF. DNA for the CDR3: TGCGCCAGCAGCCAAGGATCCTTAACCTATGGCTACACCTTC.

The gene calls are TRBV4-3 and TRBJ2-7; TRBD2 matches at 7 bases. This CDR3 contains 15 residues. CDR1 is LGHNA, CDR2 YSLEER, per germline. After removal of 0 bases from V and 3 bases from J, the junction contained 5 bases not matched to a gene. Here the CDR3 DNA reads TGCGCCAGCAGCCAAGAACGAGGGAGGGGCTACGAGCAGTACTTC. Amino acid sequence: CASSQERGRGYEQYF.

J is TRBJ2-3 and V is TRBV7-3; TRBD1 aligns across 7 bases. J lost 0 bases, V lost 0 bases, and 3 bases had no gene match. The CDR3 length is 16 residues. Per the germline V gene, CDR1 is SGHTA and CDR2 is FQGTGA. CDR3 sequence: CASSLTGGASTDTQYF. CDR3 DNA: TGTGCCAGCAGCTTAACAGGGGGCGCTAGCACAGATACGCAGTATTTT.

With regard to this clone: The sample carries other DNA sequences with the same CDR3. The rearrangement joins TRBV18 to TRBJ1-5; 7 bases line up with TRBD1. Germline lookup yields CDR1 KGHSH and CDR2 LQKENI. J gave up 5 bases and V 5 bases, and 3 bases lay outside the gene matches. The length of the CDR3 is 13 residues. The CDR3 here is CASSSDRDQPQHF. The CDR3 DNA reads TGTGCCAGCTCATCTGACAGGGATCAGCCCCAGCATTTT.